This T cell receptor beta chain was sequenced during a study of blood T cell repertoires in COVID-19. About the research overall: PBMCs, B-cell-depleted T cells, or T cells were the source of the cDNA or gDNA that made up the material.

Using immunoSEQ multiplex PCR, the repertoire was profiled, and TCRdb retains in-frame clones only, with some absent. The table shows approximately 300,000 clones, with roughly 88% occurring only once. CDR1 is MDHEN, CDR2 SYDVKM, per germline. Between the trimmed V and J ends, which lost 4 bases and 2 bases, there was a span of 16 bases. The CDR3 loop spans 16 amino acids. The Seattle site enrolled patients during active infection and followed them longitudinally. The sequenced sample consisted of peripheral blood. The rearrangement joins TRBV28 to TRBJ2-3; no clear D. This TCR derives from a human donor with COVID-19, enrolled during active disease. The donor label of this sample is uncertain. The CDR3, as DNA: TGTGCCAGCAGTTCCTCGATGAGGCCTTTCACAGATACGCAGTATTTT. The encoded protein is CASSSSMRPFTDTQYF.